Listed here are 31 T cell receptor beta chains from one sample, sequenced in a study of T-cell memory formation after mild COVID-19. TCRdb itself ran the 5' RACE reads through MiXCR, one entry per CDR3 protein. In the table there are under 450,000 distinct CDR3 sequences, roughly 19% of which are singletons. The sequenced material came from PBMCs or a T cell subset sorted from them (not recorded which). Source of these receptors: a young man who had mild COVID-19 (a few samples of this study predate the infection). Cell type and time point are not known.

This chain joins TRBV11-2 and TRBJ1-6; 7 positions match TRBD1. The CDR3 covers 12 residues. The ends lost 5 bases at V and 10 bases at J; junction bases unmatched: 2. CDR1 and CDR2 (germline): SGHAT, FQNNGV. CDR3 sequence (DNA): TGTGCCAGCAGCCAGGGGGAGTCACCCCTCCACTTT. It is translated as CASSQGESPLHF.

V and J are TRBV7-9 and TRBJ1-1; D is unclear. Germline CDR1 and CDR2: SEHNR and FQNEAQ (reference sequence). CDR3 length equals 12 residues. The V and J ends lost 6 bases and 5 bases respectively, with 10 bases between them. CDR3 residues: CASRVTGTEAFF. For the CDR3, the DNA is TGTGCCAGCAGGGTGACGGGGACTGAAGCTTTCTTT.

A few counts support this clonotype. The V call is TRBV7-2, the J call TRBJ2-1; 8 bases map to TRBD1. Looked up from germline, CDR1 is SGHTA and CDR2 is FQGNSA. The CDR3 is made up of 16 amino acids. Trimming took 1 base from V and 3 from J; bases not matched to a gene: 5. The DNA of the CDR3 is TGTGCCAGCAGCTTAGTGGGACAGGATCTCTACAATGAGCAGTTCTTC. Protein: CASSLVGQDLYNEQFF.

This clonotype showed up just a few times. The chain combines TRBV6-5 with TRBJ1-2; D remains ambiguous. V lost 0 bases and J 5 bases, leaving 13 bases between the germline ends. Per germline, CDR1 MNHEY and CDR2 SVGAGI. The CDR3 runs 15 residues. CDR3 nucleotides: TGTGCCAGCAGTTACTCTATCCAGGAGTTTTATGGCTACACCTTC. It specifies CASSYSIQEFYGYTF.

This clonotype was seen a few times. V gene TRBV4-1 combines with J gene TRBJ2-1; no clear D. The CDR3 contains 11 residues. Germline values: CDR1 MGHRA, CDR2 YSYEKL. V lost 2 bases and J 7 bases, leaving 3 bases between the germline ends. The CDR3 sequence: CASSQLNEQFF. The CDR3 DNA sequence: TGCGCCAGCAGCCAACTAAATGAGCAGTTCTTC.

The CDR3 DNA follows: TGCGCCAGCAGCTGGGGGACAGGGGGCTACAATGAGCAGTTCTTC. This sequence encodes CASSWGTGGYNEQFF. V usage is TRBV5-1 and J usage is TRBJ2-1; 11 nucleotides line up with TRBD1. The CDR3 has 15 residues. V shed 3 bases and J 3 bases; nucleotides not matched to a gene: 2. Germline CDR1 reads SGHRS; CDR2 reads YFSETQ.

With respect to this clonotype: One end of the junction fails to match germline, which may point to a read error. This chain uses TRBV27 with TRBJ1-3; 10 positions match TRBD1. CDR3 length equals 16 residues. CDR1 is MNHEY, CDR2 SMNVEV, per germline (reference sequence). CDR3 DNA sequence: TGCACCAGCAGTTTCCCGGACAGGGGGAATGGAAACACCATATATTTT. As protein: CTSSFPDRGNGNTIYF.

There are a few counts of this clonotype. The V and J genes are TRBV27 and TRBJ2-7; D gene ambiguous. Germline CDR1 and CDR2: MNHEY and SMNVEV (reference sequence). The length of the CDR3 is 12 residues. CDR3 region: CAGWQEEYEQYF. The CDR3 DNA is TGTGCAGGGTGGCAGGAAGAGTACGAGCAGTACTTC.

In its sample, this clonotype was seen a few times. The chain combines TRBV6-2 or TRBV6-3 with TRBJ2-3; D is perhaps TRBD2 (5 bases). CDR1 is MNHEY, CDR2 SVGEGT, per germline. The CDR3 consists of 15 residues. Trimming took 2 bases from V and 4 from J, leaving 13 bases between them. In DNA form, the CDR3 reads TGTGCCAGCAGTTACCCCGATTACGGGGCAGATACGCAGTATTTT. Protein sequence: CASSYPDYGADTQYF.

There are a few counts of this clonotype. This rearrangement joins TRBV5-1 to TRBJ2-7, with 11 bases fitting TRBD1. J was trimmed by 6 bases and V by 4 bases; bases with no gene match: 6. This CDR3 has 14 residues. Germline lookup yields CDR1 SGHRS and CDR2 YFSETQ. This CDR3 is CASSPGTGGFEQYF. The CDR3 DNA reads TGCGCCAGCAGCCCCGGGACAGGGGGGTTCGAGCAGTACTTC.

The CDR3 region has the DNA TGTGCCAGCAGTTGGGCCCTAGACACCGGGGAGCTGTTTTTT. It encodes CASSWALDTGELFF. V gene TRBV5-6 combines with J gene TRBJ2-2; D is undetermined. The V end was cut by 5 bases, the J end by 3 bases, with 11 bases between. Germline-derived CDR1 and CDR2 are SGHDT and YYEEEE. This CDR3 spans 14 amino acids. Complete variable domain (other parts from reference TRBV5-6 and TRBJ2-2): DAGVTQSPTHLIKTRGQQVTLRCSPKSGHDTVSWYQQALGQGPQFIFQYYEEEERQRGNFPDRFSGHQFPNYSSELNVNALLLGDSALYLCASSWALDTGELFFGEGSRLTVL.

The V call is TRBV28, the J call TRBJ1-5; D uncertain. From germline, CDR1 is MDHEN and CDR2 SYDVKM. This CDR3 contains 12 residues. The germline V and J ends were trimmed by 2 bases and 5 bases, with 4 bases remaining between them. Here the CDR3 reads CASSLLDQPQHF. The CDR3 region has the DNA TGTGCCAGCAGTTTACTAGATCAGCCCCAGCATTTT.

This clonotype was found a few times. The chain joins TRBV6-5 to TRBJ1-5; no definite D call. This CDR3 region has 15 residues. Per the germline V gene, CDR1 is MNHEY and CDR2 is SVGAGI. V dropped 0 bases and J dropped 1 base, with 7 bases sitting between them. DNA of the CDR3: TGTGCCAGCAGTTACTCGAGAATGAGCAATCAGCCCCAGCATTTT. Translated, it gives CASSYSRMSNQPQHF.

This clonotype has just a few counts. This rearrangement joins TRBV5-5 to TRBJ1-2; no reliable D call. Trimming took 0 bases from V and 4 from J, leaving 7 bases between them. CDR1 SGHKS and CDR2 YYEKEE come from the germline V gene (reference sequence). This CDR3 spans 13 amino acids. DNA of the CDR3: TGTGCCAGCAGCTTGGGGCTGAGCTATGGCTACACCTTC. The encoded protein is CASSLGLSYGYTF. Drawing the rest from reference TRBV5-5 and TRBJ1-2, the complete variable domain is DAGVTQSPTHLIKTRGQQVTLRCSPISGHKSVSWYQQVLGQGPQFIFQYYEKEERGRGNFPDRFSARQFPNYSSELNVNALLLGDSALYLCASSLGLSYGYTFGSGTRLTVV.

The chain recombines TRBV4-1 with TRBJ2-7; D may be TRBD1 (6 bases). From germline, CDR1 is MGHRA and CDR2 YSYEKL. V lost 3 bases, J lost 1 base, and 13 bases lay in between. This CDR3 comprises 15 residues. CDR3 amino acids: CASSQQDSESYEQYF. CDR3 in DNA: TGCGCCAGCAGCCAGCAGGACAGTGAATCCTACGAGCAGTACTTC.

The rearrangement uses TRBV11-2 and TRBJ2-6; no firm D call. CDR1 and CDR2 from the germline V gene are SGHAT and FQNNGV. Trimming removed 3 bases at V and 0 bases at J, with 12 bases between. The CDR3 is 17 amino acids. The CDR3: CASSFFADPSGANVLTF. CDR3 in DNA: TGTGCCAGCAGCTTTTTTGCAGACCCCTCTGGGGCCAACGTCCTGACTTTC.

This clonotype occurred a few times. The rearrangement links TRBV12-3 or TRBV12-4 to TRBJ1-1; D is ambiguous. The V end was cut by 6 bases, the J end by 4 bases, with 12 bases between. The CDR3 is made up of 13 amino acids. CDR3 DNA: TGTGCCAGCAGGCCAGTCCGGGGCACTGAAGCTTTCTTT. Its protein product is CASRPVRGTEAFF.

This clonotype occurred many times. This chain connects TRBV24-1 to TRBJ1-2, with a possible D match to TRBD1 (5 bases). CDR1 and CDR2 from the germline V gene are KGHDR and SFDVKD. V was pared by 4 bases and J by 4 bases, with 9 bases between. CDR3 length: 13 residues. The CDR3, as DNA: TGTGCCACCAGTGACGGTACAGGCTATGGCTACACCTTC. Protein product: CATSDGTGYGYTF.

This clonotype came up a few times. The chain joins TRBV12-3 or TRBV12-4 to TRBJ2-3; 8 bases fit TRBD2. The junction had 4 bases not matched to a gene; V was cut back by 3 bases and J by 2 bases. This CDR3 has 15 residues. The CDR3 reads CASSFGGGSTDTQYF. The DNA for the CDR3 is TGTGCCAGCAGTTTCGGGGGGGGGTCCACAGATACGCAGTATTTT.

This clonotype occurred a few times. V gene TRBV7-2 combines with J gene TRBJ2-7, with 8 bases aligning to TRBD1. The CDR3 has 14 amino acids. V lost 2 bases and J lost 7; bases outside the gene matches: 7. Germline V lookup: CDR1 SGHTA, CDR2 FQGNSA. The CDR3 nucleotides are TGTGCCAGCAGCTTATTTGCAGGGGGCTTGGAGCAGTACTTC. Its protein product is CASSLFAGGLEQYF.

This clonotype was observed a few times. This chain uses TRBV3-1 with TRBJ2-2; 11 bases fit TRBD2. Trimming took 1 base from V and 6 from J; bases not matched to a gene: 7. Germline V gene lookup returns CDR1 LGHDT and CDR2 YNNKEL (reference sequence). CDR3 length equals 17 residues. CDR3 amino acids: CASSQVALAGGPGELFF. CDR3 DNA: TGTGCCAGCAGCCAAGTTGCGCTAGCGGGGGGACCCGGGGAGCTGTTTTTT.

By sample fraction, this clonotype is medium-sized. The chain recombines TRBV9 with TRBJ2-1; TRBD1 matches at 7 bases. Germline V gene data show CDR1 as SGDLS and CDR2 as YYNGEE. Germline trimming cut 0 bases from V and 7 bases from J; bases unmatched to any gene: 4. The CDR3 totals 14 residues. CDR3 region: CASSVGTGRNEQFF. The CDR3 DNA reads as TGTGCCAGCAGCGTAGGGACAGGAAGGAATGAGCAGTTCTTC.

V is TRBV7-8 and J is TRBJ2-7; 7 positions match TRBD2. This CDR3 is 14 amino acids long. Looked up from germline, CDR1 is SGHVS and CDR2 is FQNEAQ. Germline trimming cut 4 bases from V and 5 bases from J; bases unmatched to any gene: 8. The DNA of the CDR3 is TGTGCCAGCAGCTATTGGGGGGGTCGTAACGAGCAGTACTTC. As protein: CASSYWGGRNEQYF.

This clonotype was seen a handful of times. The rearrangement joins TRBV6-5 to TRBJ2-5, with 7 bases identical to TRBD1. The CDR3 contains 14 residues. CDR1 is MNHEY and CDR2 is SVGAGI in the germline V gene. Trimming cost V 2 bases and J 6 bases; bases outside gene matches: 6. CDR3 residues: CASSYHTGEKTQYF. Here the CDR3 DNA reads TGTGCCAGCAGTTACCATACAGGGGAGAAGACCCAGTACTTC.

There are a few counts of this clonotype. CDR3 DNA: TGTGCCAGCACGCCGATGTATGACACTGAAGCTTTCTTT. As protein: CASTPMYDTEAFF. The chain joins TRBV6-5 to TRBJ1-1; no definite D call. The CDR3 is made up of 13 amino acids. Looked up from germline, CDR1 is MNHEY and CDR2 is SVGAGI. The V gene lost 7 bases and the J gene lost 3 bases, with 12 bases spanning the gap.

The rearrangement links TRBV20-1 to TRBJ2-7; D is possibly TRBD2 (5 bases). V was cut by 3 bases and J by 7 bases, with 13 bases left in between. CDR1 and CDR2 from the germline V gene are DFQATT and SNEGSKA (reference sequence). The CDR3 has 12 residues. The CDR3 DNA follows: TGCAGTGCTAGTGAGGGTCTTCGGGAGCAGTACGTC. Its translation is CSASEGLREQYV.

The CDR3 protein is CASSVGLAGGVNTGELFF. The CDR3 nucleotides are TGTGCCAGCAGCGTAGGGCTAGCGGGGGGAGTGAACACCGGGGAGCTGTTTTTT. The chain uses TRBV9 and TRBJ2-2; 11 nucleotides match TRBD2. With 0 bases clipped from V and 1 base from J, the junction kept 5 bases outside the gene matches. CDR3 size: 18 residues. The germline gives CDR1 SGDLS, CDR2 YYNGEE.

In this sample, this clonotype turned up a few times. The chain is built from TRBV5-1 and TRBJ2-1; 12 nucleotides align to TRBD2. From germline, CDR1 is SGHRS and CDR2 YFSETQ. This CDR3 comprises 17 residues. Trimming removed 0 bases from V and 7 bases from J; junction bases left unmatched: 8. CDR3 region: CASSLAILAGGPNEQFF. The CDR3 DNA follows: TGCGCCAGCAGCTTGGCCATACTAGCGGGGGGACCAAATGAGCAGTTCTTC.

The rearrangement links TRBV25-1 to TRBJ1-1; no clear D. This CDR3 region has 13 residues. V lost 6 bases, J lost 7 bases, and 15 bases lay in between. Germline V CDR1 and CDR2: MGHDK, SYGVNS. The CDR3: CASSDVRQYEAFF. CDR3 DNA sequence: TGTGCCAGCAGCGACGTAAGGCAGTATGAAGCTTTCTTT.

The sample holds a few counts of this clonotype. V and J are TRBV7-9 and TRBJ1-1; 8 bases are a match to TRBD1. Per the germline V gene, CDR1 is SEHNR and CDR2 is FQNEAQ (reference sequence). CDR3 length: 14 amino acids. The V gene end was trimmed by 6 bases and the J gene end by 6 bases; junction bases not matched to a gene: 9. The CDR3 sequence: CASSSPRGPSEAFF. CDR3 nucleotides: TGTGCCAGCAGTTCTCCCAGGGGGCCCTCTGAAGCTTTCTTT.

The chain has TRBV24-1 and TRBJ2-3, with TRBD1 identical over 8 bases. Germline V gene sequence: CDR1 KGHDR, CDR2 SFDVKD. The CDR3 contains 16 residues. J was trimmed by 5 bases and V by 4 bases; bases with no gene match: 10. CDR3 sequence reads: CATSDFGTGGGDTQYF. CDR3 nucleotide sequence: TGTGCCACCAGTGACTTTGGGACAGGTGGAGGAGATACGCAGTATTTT.